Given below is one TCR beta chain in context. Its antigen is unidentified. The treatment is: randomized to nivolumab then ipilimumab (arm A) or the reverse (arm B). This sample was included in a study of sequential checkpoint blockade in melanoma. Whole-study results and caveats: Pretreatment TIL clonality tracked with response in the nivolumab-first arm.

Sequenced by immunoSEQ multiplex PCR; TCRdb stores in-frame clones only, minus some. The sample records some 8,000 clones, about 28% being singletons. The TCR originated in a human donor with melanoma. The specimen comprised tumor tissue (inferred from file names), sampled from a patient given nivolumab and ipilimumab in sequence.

The CDR3 sequence: CASSYDFRRETQYF. The DNA for the CDR3 is TGTGCCAGCAGTTACGACTTCAGGAGGGAGACCCAGTACTTC. This sequence joins TRBV6-8 and TRBJ2-5, with a tentative D call TRBD2 (5 bases). The length of the CDR3 is 14 residues. CDR1 and CDR2 (germline): MNHGY, SAAAGT. V shed 2 bases and J shed 5 bases, with 12 bases lying between them.